These T cell receptor beta chains were read from a single sample in a study of cytomegalovirus exposure and HLA in healthy donors. Measured with immunoSEQ multiplex PCR; TCRdb has only the in-frame clones, and not every one. Of about 40,000 clones in the sample, approximately 52% were seen once. The sample consisted of PBMCs. Receptors were obtained from a human donor in good health. Each CDR3 is given with its conserved first and last residue. D genes are given only for firm matches. Clone size is stated in some rows and not others, as once, few, many or a class when expanded.

cdr3_length	v_call	j_call	clone_size	d_call	cdr3_aa	cdr3_nt
14	TRBV6-5	TRBJ1-6	NA	NA	CASSYSTDNSPLHF	TGTGCCAGCAGTTACTCCACAGATAATTCACCCCTCCACTTT
16	TRBV5-4	TRBJ1-5	NA	NA	CASSFSDTLGSQPQHF	TGTGCCAGCAGCTTTAGTGACACCCTCGGCAGTCAGCCCCAGCATTTT
16	TRBV15	TRBJ2-4	NA	NA	CATSRVAGVGKNIQYF	TGTGCCACCAGCAGAGTTGCAGGGGTTGGCAAAAACATTCAGTACTTC
17	TRBV7-7	TRBJ2-3	NA	TRBD2	CASSPGTSGRGADTQYF	TGTGCCAGCAGCCCGGGGACTAGCGGGAGAGGGGCAGATACGCAGTATTTT
17	TRBV7-6	TRBJ2-1	NA	TRBD2	CASSAKASGGSYNEQFF	TGTGCCAGCAGCGCAAAGGCTAGCGGGGGCTCCTACAATGAGCAGTTCTTC
17	TRBV30	TRBJ2-2	NA	NA	CAWSPRGQPPGTGELFF	TGTGCCTGGAGTCCGCGGGGACAGCCACCTGGCACCGGGGAGCTGTTTTTT
16	TRBV18	TRBJ1-2	NA	TRBD1	CASSPGTGARSYGYTF	TGTGCCAGCTCACCCGGGACAGGGGCCCGGAGCTATGGCTACACCTTC
15	TRBV7-2	TRBJ1-2	NA	NA	CASSFLDRPNYGYTF	TGTGCCAGCAGCTTTCTAGACAGGCCTAACTATGGCTACACCTTC
15	TRBV5-1	TRBJ1-1	few	NA	CASRSDTQGNTEAFF	TGCGCCAGCAGATCGGACACACAAGGGAACACTGAAGCTTTCTTT
15	TRBV30	TRBJ1-5	NA	NA	CAWSVGSLSNQPQHF	TGTGCCTGGAGTGTAGGGAGTTTAAGCAATCAGCCCCAGCATTTT
13	TRBV7-8	TRBJ2-3	NA	TRBD2	CASSYGLADTQYF	TGTGCCAGCAGCTACGGACTAGCGGATACGCAGTATTTT
14	TRBV27	TRBJ2-1	medium-sized	TRBD1	CASSQGAGYNEQFF	TGTGCCAGCTCACAGGGGGCCGGGTACAATGAGCAGTTCTTC
16	TRBV27	TRBJ2-6	NA	TRBD1	CASSWDSTSGANVLTF	TGTGCCAGCAGTTGGGACAGTACCTCTGGGGCCAACGTCCTGACTTTC
14	TRBV7-2	TRBJ2-5	once	NA	CASSATTSGETQYF	TGTGCCAGCAGCGCCACTACTAGTGGGGAGACCCAGTACTTC
16	TRBV14	TRBJ1-2	NA	NA	CASSQEGSETNYGYTF	TGTGCCAGCAGCCAAGAAGGATCAGAGACAAACTATGGCTACACCTTC
14	TRBV7-9	TRBJ2-7	NA	TRBD1	CASSADRGMREQYF	TGTGCCAGCAGCGCGGACAGGGGAATGAGGGAGCAGTACTTC
16	TRBV7-2	TRBJ1-5	NA	TRBD1	CASSLSAGQGNQPQHF	TGTGCCAGCAGCTTAAGTGCGGGACAGGGCAATCAGCCCCAGCATTTT
16	TRBV4-3	TRBJ2-7	NA	TRBD1	CASSQDRTGGTYEQYF	TGCGCCAGCAGCCAGGACCGGACAGGGGGGACCTACGAGCAGTACTTC
15	TRBV9	TRBJ2-1	NA	NA	CASSVKTSSYNEQFF	TGTGCCAGCAGCGTGAAGACTAGCTCCTACAATGAGCAGTTCTTC
14	TRBV18	TRBJ1-2	NA	TRBD1	CASSPGTGNYGYTF	TGTGCCAGCTCACCCGGGACAGGGAACTATGGCTACACCTTC
13	TRBV29-1	TRBJ2-3	few	TRBD1	CSVWTGATDTQYF	TGCAGCGTGTGGACAGGGGCCACAGATACGCAGTATTTT
14	TRBV28	TRBJ2-4	few	NA	CASSFGQARGIQYF	TGTGCCAGCAGTTTTGGCCAGGCCCGTGGAATTCAGTACTTC
15	TRBV5-4	TRBJ2-7	few	TRBD2	CASSPGLAGLYEQYF	TGTGCCAGCAGCCCGGGACTAGCGGGGCTGTACGAGCAGTACTTC
14	TRBV5-1	TRBJ1-2	few	NA	CASSITGSHYGYTF	TGCGCCAGCAGTATCACAGGCAGCCACTATGGCTACACCTTC
16	TRBV4-1	TRBJ2-1	NA	NA	CASSPLPGTGNNEQFF	TGCGCCAGCAGCCCCCTACCCGGAACGGGTAACAATGAGCAGTTCTTC
19	TRBV7-9	TRBJ2-1	NA	TRBD1	CASSLIRASGTGDHNEQFF	TGTGCCAGCAGCTTAATCAGAGCTTCCGGGACAGGGGACCACAATGAGCAGTTCTTC
12	TRBV9	TRBJ2-7	once	NA	CASSSDRSEQYF	TGTGCCAGCAGCTCCGACAGATCCGAGCAGTACTTC
15	TRBV7-9	TRBJ2-1	NA	TRBD2	CASTSGTSGRREQFF	TGTGCCAGCACCTCCGGGACTAGCGGGAGAAGGGAGCAGTTCTTC
17	TRBV19	TRBJ1-5	NA	NA	CASSIVPGPYSNQPQHF	TGTGCCAGTAGTATAGTTCCAGGTCCTTATAGCAATCAGCCCCAGCATTTT
15	TRBV18	TRBJ2-7	few	TRBD2	CASSPASGSSGEQYF	TGTGCCAGCTCACCCGCTAGCGGGAGTTCGGGGGAGCAGTACTTC
13	TRBV28	TRBJ1-5	few	NA	CASSSRRQLRKHF	TGTGCCAGCAGTTCTCGGCGGCAACTGAGGAAGCATTTT
17	TRBV11-2	TRBJ2-3	NA	TRBD2	CASSPGASGRVTDTQYF	TGTGCCAGCAGCCCCGGGGCTAGCGGGAGAGTGACAGATACGCAGTATTTT
15	TRBV7-9	TRBJ1-6	NA	NA	CASSLRDSYNSPLHF	TGTGCCAGCAGCTTACGGGACTCCTATAATTCCCCCCTCCACTTT
16	TRBV4-1	TRBJ2-5	NA	NA	CASSQDVYREQETQYF	TGCGCCAGCAGCCAAGATGTTTACAGAGAACAAGAGACCCAGTACTTC
11	TRBV11-2	TRBJ1-1	NA	NA	CASSRNTEAFF	TGTGCCAGCAGCCGGAACACTGAAGCTTTCTTT
14	TRBV6-6	TRBJ2-1	few	TRBD2	CASATSGSFHEQFF	TGTGCCAGCGCGACTAGCGGGAGTTTCCATGAGCAGTTCTTC
14	TRBV15	TRBJ2-2	NA	NA	CATREVAGTGELFF	TGTGCCACCAGAGAAGTGGCGGGGACCGGGGAGCTGTTTTTT
12	TRBV6-1	TRBJ2-1	NA	NA	CASSERYYEQFF	TGTGCCAGCAGTGAGAGGTACTATGAGCAGTTCTTC
16	TRBV27	TRBJ2-3	NA	TRBD2	CASSLSSGSGTDTQYF	TGTGCCAGCAGTTTAAGTAGCGGGAGCGGGACAGATACGCAGTATTTT
16	TRBV18	TRBJ2-1	few	TRBD2	CASSPPSLAGGNEQFF	TGTGCCAGCTCACCACCGTCACTAGCGGGAGGAAATGAGCAGTTCTTC
15	TRBV15	TRBJ2-1	NA	TRBD2	CATSIAGGSYNEQFF	TGTGCCACCAGCATAGCGGGAGGCTCCTACAATGAGCAGTTCTTC
14	TRBV6-1	TRBJ1-5	NA	NA	CASSPSPGNQPQHF	TGTGCCAGCAGTCCATCCCCGGGCAATCAGCCCCAGCATTTT
15	TRBV10-3	TRBJ2-2	NA	NA	CAIPRTAANTGELFF	TGTGCCATTCCTCGGACAGCCGCGAACACCGGGGAGCTGTTTTTT
13	TRBV7-2	TRBJ1-2	NA	NA	CASSLTGVGHGTF	NA
16	TRBV16	TRBJ1-1	NA	NA	CASSQAGGKGQTEAFF	TGTGCCAGCAGCCAGGCAGGAGGCAAGGGACAAACTGAAGCTTTCTTT
13	TRBV6-1	TRBJ1-1	few	NA	CASIKGMNTEAFF	TGTGCCAGCATTAAGGGGATGAACACTGAAGCTTTCTTT
15	TRBV6-5	TRBJ1-4	NA	TRBD1	CASSYSNRGYEKLFF	TGTGCCAGCAGTTACTCGAACAGGGGGTATGAAAAACTGTTTTTT
15	TRBV19	TRBJ2-5	NA	NA	CASTPLSRTQETQYF	TGTGCCAGTACTCCATTGAGTCGAACCCAAGAGACCCAGTACTTC
18	TRBV7-8	TRBJ2-6	NA	TRBD1	CASRAGTGGHSGANVLTF	TGTGCCAGCAGGGCCGGGACAGGGGGCCACTCTGGGGCCAACGTCCTGACTTTC
15	TRBV6-1	TRBJ1-4	NA	TRBD1	CASSESPTGWEKLFF	TGTGCCAGCAGTGAATCCCCGACAGGGTGGGAAAAACTGTTTTTT
14	TRBV5-1	TRBJ2-5	NA	TRBD1	CASSLGQGKETQYF	TGCGCCAGCAGCTTGGGACAGGGAAAAGAGACCCAGTACTTC
11	TRBV7-9	TRBJ2-3	NA	NA	CASSLSDTQYF	TGTGCCAGCAGCCTCTCAGATACGCAGTATTTT
15	TRBV5-6	TRBJ2-1	NA	TRBD2	CAGSLSLAGNNEQFF	TGTGCCGGCAGCTTGTCGCTAGCGGGGAACAATGAGCAGTTCTTC